These T cell receptor beta chains were read from a single sample in a study of CD8 T cells in ankylosing spondylitis. TCRdb reprocessed the 5' RACE reads with MiXCR, giving one entry per CDR3 protein. The table has a few hundred thousand distinct CDR3 sequences, approximately 8% seen once; the top ten hold approximately 15%. Sequencing was performed on blood, either unsorted or a sorted T cell fraction (not recorded which). Source of these receptors: a male donor with ankylosing spondylitis. CDR3s include the opening cysteine and the closing phenylalanine or tryptophan. The D gene is left open where the match is weak. Clone size is not always given. Where it is, it says once, few, many or a class for expanded clones.

j_gene: TRBJ2-7; v_gene: TRBV5-1; abundance: few; d_gene: TRBD1; CDR3aa: CASSLVGQGAFEQYF; CDR3nt: TGCGCCAGCAGCTTGGTGGGACAGGGGGCCTTCGAGCAGTACTTC
j_gene: TRBJ2-2; v_gene: TRBV7-9; abundance: -; d_gene: TRBD1; CDR3aa: CASRSGTGTAGELFF; CDR3nt: TGTGCCAGCAGGTCCGGGACAGGGACAGCCGGGGAGCTGTTTTTT
j_gene: TRBJ1-5; v_gene: TRBV5-5; abundance: many; d_gene: TRBD1; CDR3aa: CASSTFDRGDQPQHF; CDR3nt: TGTGCCAGCAGCACATTCGACAGGGGCGACCAGCCCCAGCATTTT
j_gene: TRBJ2-3; v_gene: TRBV24-1; abundance: few; d_gene: -; CDR3aa: CATSDWSSTDTQYF; CDR3nt: TGTGCCACCAGTGATTGGAGTAGCACAGATACGCAGTATTTT
j_gene: TRBJ2-1; v_gene: TRBV28; abundance: many; d_gene: TRBD2; CDR3aa: CASSPFSGRARDEQFF; CDR3nt: TGTGCCAGCAGCCCCTTTAGCGGGAGGGCCAGGGATGAGCAGTTCTTC
j_gene: TRBJ2-7; v_gene: TRBV12-3/TRBV12-4; abundance: few; d_gene: -; CDR3aa: CASSSRTGNYEQYF; CDR3nt: TGTGCCAGCAGTTCGAGGACTGGAAACTACGAGCAGTACTTC
j_gene: TRBJ2-1; v_gene: TRBV29-1; abundance: few; d_gene: -; CDR3aa: CSAPGGASNEQFF; CDR3nt: TGCAGCGCCCCGGGGGGCGCGTCCAATGAGCAGTTCTTC
j_gene: TRBJ1-5; v_gene: TRBV12-3/TRBV12-4; abundance: few; d_gene: -; CDR3aa: CASSFRQGNQPQHF; CDR3nt: TGTGCCAGCAGTTTCAGACAGGGCAATCAGCCCCAGCATTTT
j_gene: TRBJ2-2; v_gene: TRBV4-3; abundance: -; d_gene: TRBD1; CDR3aa: CASSPGQGNTGELFF; CDR3nt: TGCGCCAGCAGCCCCGGACAGGGTAACACCGGGGAGCTGTTTTTT
j_gene: TRBJ2-3; v_gene: TRBV28; abundance: many; d_gene: -; CDR3aa: CASSQPSTDTQYF; CDR3nt: TGTGCCAGCAGTCAACCCAGCACAGATACGCAGTATTTT